The present T cell receptor beta chain was sequenced within a study of cytomegalovirus exposure and HLA in healthy donors. In the study overall: Of several hundred genotyped donors, 81% grouped in the Caucasian-associated ancestry cluster. Whole-study findings and limits: Later on, a genetic analysis was performed. It linked a missense variant in DCLRE1C with V- and J-gene trimming of TCR beta. Highest at DRB1 and lowest at HLA-C, TCR association rates differed among HLA loci in a later analysis.

Germline V gene data show CDR1 as SGHDN and CDR2 as FVKESK. The V and J ends lost 4 bases and 0 bases, in that order; junction bases with no gene match: 6. The CDR3 runs to 16 residues. Unrecorded immune exposure was likely among donors, who were nominally healthy when sampled. In the case of this clone: Antigen specificity is unknown.

The PCR made use of 60 Vbeta and 13 Jbeta primers. Sequencing used immunoSEQ multiplex PCR; TCRdb keeps in-frame clones, though not all of them. The repertoire consists of about 100,000 clones, with about 77% occurring once and the leading ten covering approximately 3.6%. Sequenced: PBMCs. This TCR came from a woman between 50 and 59 years old in good health and CMV-seropositive. This chain uses TRBV14 with TRBJ1-2, with 9 bases that match TRBD1. The CDR3 loop reads CASSLGQGLSNYGYTF. In DNA form, the CDR3 reads TGTGCCAGCAGCCTGGGACAGGGACTTTCTAACTATGGCTACACCTTC.